The source of this T cell receptor beta chain is a study of OX40 agonist ivuxolimab in advanced cancers. The wider study: Hepatocellular carcinoma, melanoma, renal cell or head and neck cancer occurred in dose-escalation patients. People who had prior anti-PD-1, anti-PD-L1 or anti-CTLA-4 therapy could take part, and 40% had some.

Assay used: immunoSEQ multiplex PCR; TCRdb lists only in-frame clones, some missing. The sample consists of about 64,000 clones, 88% of them appearing once. Enrollment shut out patients with autoimmune disease history or systemic immunosuppression. Findings of the study overall: At 0.1 to 3.0 mg/kg and by week 6, clonal expansion occurred in CD4+ and CD8+ blood T cells.

This clone was recorded once. What it binds is not known. Sequencing was performed on CD4+ or CD8+ T cells sorted from blood, taken in a trial of the OX40 agonist ivuxolimab. The source of this sequence is an adult with an advanced solid tumor such as melanoma, head and neck, liver or kidney cancer.

The CDR3 DNA reads as TGTGCCAGCAGCTCCTCACTCAATGAGCAGTTCTTC. This gives the protein CASSSSLNEQFF. V is TRBV5-6 and J is TRBJ2-1, with D unclear. The CDR3 contains 12 residues. Germline assignment: CDR1 SGHDT and CDR2 YYEEEE. V lost 3 bases to trimming and J lost 6 bases, with 7 bases between them.